The entry that follows covers one T cell receptor beta chain sequence. Its antigen is as yet unknown. TCR alpha and beta CDR3 regions were amplified from RNA using iRepertoire nested multiplex PCR. Input was roughly 100-450 ng of tissue mRNA or PBMC total RNA. MiXCR, run by TCRdb on the multiplex PCR reads, gives a single entry per CDR3 protein. Among fewer than 200,000 distinct CDR3 sequences listed, about 46% were seen once. V lost 8 bases to trimming and J lost 9 bases, with 20 bases between them. The CDR3 consists of 13 residues. CDR1 is SNHLY, CDR2 FYNNEI, per germline. These data come from a study of glioma-infiltrating T cells. General observations from the study: CDR3 overlap between tissue and blood was very small. Above-expected tissue-blood divergence occurred in all gliomas, most in low-grade ones.

The material sequenced was glioma tissue, nonneoplastic brain tissue, or PBMCs (not recorded which). This TCR was sampled from a human donor with low-grade glioma or glioblastoma, undergoing nonglioma brain surgery, or in good health (not recorded which). The chain uses TRBV2 and TRBJ2-7, with D tentatively TRBD1 or TRBD2 (6 bases each). The CDR3 sequence: CASRGLPTTGQYF. CDR3 DNA: TGTGCCAGCCGGGGGCTCCCTACGACGGGGCAGTACTTC. Together with reference TRBV2 and TRBJ2-7, the CDR3 gives the full variable domain: EPEVTQTPSHQVTQMGQEVILRCVPISNHLYFYWYRQILGQKVEFLVSFYNNEISEKSEIFDDQFSVERPDGSNFTLKIRSTKLEDSAMYFCASRGLPTTGQYFGPGTRLTVT.